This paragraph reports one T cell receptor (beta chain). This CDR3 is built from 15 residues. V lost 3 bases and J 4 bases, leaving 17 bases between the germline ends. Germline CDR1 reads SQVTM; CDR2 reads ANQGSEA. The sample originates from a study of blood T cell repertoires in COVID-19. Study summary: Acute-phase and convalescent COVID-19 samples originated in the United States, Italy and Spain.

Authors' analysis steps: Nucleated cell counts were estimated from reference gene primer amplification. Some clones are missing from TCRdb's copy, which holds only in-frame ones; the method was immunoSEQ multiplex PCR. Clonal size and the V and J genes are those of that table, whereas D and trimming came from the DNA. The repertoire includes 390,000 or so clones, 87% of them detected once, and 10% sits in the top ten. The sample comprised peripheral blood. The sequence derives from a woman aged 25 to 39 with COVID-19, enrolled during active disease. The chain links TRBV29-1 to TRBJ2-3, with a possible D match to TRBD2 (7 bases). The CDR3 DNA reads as TGCAGCGTTGATATTTACGGGGGGCCCGCAGATACGCAGTATTTT. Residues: CSVDIYGGPADTQYF.